This T cell receptor beta chain came from a study of human thymus T cells. Regarding the study as a whole: There appeared to be biased usage of V and J genes in thymic and blood repertoires.

The method was immunoSEQ multiplex PCR; TCRdb's version includes in-frame clones alone and lacks a portion of them. The table includes tens of thousands of clones, 94% detected once. As concerns this clone: The antigen is unknown.

V lost 4 bases and J lost 3; bases outside the gene matches: 2. Germline assignment: CDR1 MNHEY and CDR2 SMNVEV (reference sequence). The CDR3 is 14 amino acids. Among the donors, all were healthy Finnish infants having corrective surgery for congenital heart defects. No fixed cell number was used; all available blood leukocytes supplied DNA. Sample: blood. J is TRBJ2-4 and V is TRBV27; 8 bases are a match to TRBD2. This TCR derives from a boy in the first two years of life with a congenital heart defect but otherwise immunologically healthy. The CDR3 protein is CASSWTSSKNIQYF. The CDR3 coding sequence is TGTGCCAGCAGTTGGACTAGCAGCAAAAACATTCAGTACTTC.